This T cell receptor (beta chain) was identified during a study of shared clonotypes between healthy human individuals (dated by TCRdb to 2018 to 2020). In the study overall: The cohort included a few men and a couple of women between 18 and 49 years of age. Per donor, leukapheresis produced somewhere between about 0.94 and 9.5 billion PBMCs. To estimate repertoire size and how much clonotype sharing occurs between individuals, the study deeply sequenced the blood TCR repertoires of five healthy adults. For each donor, CD4 naive and CD4 memory were each given three plates, CD8 naive was given two plates, and CD8 memory was given one plate. To increase sequencing depth and limit assay-specific biases, different laboratories used diverse techniques to prepare libraries and sequence TCR repertoires. General findings and caveats noted by the study authors: Based on pairwise subsampling, the degree of clonotype sharing among donors was expected to be affected by sequencing depth. Even with the large sequencing depth, rarefaction of the sorted-subset datasets indicated that sequencing was incomplete. Because the study included only a small number of donors, the genetic and exposure-history diversity represented was limited. Naive subsets generally had larger estimated clonotype richness than memory subsets did. Sampling was restricted to blood, and TCR repertoires in tissue are likely to differ from TCR repertoires in blood. Sharing across a few donors was observed for approximately 5% of naive CD4, 3.5% of naive CD8, about 2.3% of memory CD4, and roughly 0.4% of memory CD8 clonotypes. Compared with non-shared clonotypes, clonotypes shared by all four sorted-subset donors had higher generation probabilities.

The donors were healthy, HIV-negative adults with no recently reported acute infections or vaccinations. Every donor was a Caucasian adult living in Nashville, Tennessee, USA. Magnetic negative selection was used to enrich CD4+ T cells, after which naive cells were positively selected on CD45RA and the negative fraction became the memory subset. Blood was obtained by leukapheresis, after which PBMCs were separated by Ficoll-Histopaque density gradient centrifugation and cryopreserved in liquid nitrogen vapor phase. Analytical flow cytometry was used to check the purity and quantity of each magnetically sorted T cell population. Genomic DNA was isolated from each sorted fraction and quantified by UV absorbance on a Nanodrop 2000c. Regarding this clone: Its binding antigen is unknown. No much larger clonotype is one base removed from it; base qualities were not supplied.

TCR CDR3 regions were amplified from genomic DNA by multiplex PCR using the deep immunoSEQ assay. Extracted genomic DNA from each cell subset was spread evenly across all wells of several immunoSEQ 96-well plates, with each plate serving as a replicate. Each replicate PCR for sorted subsets received roughly 200 ng genomic DNA, equal to about 30,000 T cell genomes. Purified libraries were measured with a Qubit 3.0 fluorometer, size-checked on a Bioanalyzer 2100, and measured again with the KAPA Library Quantification kit. Every immunoSEQ 96-well plate was sequenced on a separate single-read 150-cycle Illumina NextSeq 550 flow cell. The authors' analysis ran thus. Because the immunoSEQ output included only junctional sequences and no quality scores, the filtering could not be the same as the filtering used for full-length reads. To assign V/J genes and CDR3, sequences were annotated against IMGT germline references using PyIR, a Python wrapper for IgBLAST v1.9. Reads were filtered out if the reads had weak V/J assignments (E-value above 1e-6), no CDR3, stop codons, out-of-frame junctions, or ambiguous translated residues. V3J clonotypes were defined by identical inferred V gene, J gene, and CDR3 amino acid sequence. Percentage overlap between repertoires was calculated by dividing the number of shared unique clonotypes by the size of the smaller repertoire. Richness of each repertoire was evaluated using RTK rarefaction, the Chao1 estimator, and Recon v2.1 estimates of unobserved clonotypes. OLGA was used to compute generation probabilities for all TCRbeta clonotypes that the gDNA method yielded from a few donors. TCRdb took over this immuneACCESS table, retaining in-frame rearrangements with V and J assigned. Such tables are incomplete; in checked studies, under half of the missing clones stem from an unresolved V gene, and the remainder is unexplained. The V and J calls and clone size come from that table; D and trimming were worked out from the DNA. In this sample the table shows more than 1,200,000 clones, approximately 98.5% of which occur a single time. The ten largest clones capture approximately 0.4% of the sample.

This receptor was taken from a young man in good health. Source material: naive CD4+ T cells sorted from blood. The sample's cell subset or site label is to be understood as: CD45RA+ positively selected.

The CDR3 protein sequence reads: CASSVAGGKTGELFF. The DNA reads as follows: TGTGCCAGCAGCGTAGCTGGGGGCAAGACCGGGGAGCTGTTTTTT. The chain is encoded by TRBV9 joined to TRBJ2-2; possibly the D gene is TRBD1, per 6 matching bases. V is shortened by 0 bases, J by 5 bases, and the region joining them spans 11 bases. Per the germline V gene, SGDLS is the CDR1 and YYNGEE is the CDR2. The CDR3 spans 15 residues, from the cysteine through the phenylalanine. Only the CDR3 portion is preserved as DNA: 45 bases, with reading frame beginning at the first base.